The present TCR beta chain was sequenced within a study of human T cells and chemical hapten exposure. One entry per CDR3 protein results from TCRdb running MiXCR on the RACE reads. The repertoire has around 110,000 distinct CDR3 sequences, 9% to 13% of them found once; the top ten carry around 1.4%. The sample holds a few counts of this clonotype. Described time point: patch test 1, 2 weeks after DPC sensitization. The treatment here: therapeutic diphenylcyclopropenone sensitization with weekly scalp DPC. The sequenced sample was whole blood, obtained in connection with sensitization to the hapten diphenylcyclopropenone (DPC). This TCR was sampled from a woman between 45 and 65 years old with alopecia areata. Some clones in this sample may be carry-over from other donors' samples.

The CDR3 sequence is CASSKQKMNTEAFF. DNA of the CDR3: TGTGCCAGCTCAAAACAGAAAATGAACACTGAAGCTTTCTTT. The chain carries TRBV11-2 and TRBJ1-1; D is unresolved. CDR3 length: 14 residues. Germline assignment: CDR1 SGHAT and CDR2 FQNNGV. V lost 8 bases, J lost 0 bases, and 13 bases lay in between.